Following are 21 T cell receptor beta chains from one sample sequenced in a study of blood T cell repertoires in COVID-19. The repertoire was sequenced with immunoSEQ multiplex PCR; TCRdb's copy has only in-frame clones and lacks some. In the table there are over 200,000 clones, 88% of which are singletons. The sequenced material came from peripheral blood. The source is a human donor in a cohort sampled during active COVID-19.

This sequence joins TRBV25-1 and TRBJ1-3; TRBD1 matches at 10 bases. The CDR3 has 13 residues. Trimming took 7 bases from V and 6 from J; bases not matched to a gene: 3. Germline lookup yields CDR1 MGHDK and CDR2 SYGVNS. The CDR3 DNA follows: TGTGCCAGCACTGACAGGGGGCTAAACACCATATATTTT. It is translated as CASTDRGLNTIYF.

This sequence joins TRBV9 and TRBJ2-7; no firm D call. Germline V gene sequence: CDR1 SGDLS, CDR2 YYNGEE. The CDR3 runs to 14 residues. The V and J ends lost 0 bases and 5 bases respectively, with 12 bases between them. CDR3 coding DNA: TGTGCCAGCAGCGTAGGACGAGGCTGGGACGAGCAGTACTTC. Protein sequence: CASSVGRGWDEQYF.

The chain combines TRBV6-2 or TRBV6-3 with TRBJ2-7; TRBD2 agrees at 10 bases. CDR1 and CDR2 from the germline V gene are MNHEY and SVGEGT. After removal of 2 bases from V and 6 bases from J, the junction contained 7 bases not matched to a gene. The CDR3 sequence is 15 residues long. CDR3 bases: TGTGCCAGCAGTTACGGGCTAGCGGGAGTGACCGAGCAGTACTTC. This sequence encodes CASSYGLAGVTEQYF.

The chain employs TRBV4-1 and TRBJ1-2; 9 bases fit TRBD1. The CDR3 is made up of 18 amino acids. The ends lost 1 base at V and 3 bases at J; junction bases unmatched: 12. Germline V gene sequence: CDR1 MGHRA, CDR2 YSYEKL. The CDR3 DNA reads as TGCGCCAGCAGCCAAGCTCCAGGACAGGGGTTTATGGACTATGGCTACACCTTC. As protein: CASSQAPGQGFMDYGYTF.

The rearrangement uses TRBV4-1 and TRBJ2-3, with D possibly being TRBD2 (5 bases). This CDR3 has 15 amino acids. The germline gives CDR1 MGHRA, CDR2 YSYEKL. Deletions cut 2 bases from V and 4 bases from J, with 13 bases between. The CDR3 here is CASSQRFSAADTQYF. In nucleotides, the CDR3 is TGCGCCAGCAGCCAAAGATTTAGCGCGGCAGATACGCAGTATTTT.

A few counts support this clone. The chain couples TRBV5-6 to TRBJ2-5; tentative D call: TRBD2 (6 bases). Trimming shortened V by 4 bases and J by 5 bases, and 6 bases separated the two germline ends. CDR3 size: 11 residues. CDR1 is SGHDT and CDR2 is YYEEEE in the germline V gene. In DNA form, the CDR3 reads TGTGCCAGCAGCGGGGGGGAGACCCAGTACTTC. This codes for CASSGGETQYF.

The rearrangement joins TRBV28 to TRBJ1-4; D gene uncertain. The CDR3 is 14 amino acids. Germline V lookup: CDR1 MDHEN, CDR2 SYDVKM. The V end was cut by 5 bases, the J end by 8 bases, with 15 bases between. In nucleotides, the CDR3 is TGTGCCAGCAGTAATCCGGGGTTTGAGGAAAAACTGTTTTTT. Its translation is CASSNPGFEEKLFF. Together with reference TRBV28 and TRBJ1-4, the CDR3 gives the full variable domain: DVKVTQSSRYLVKRTGEKVFLECVQDMDHENMFWYRQDPGLGLRLIYFSYDVKMKEKGDIPEGYSVSREKKERFSLILESASTNQTSMYLCASSNPGFEEKLFFGSGTQLSVL.

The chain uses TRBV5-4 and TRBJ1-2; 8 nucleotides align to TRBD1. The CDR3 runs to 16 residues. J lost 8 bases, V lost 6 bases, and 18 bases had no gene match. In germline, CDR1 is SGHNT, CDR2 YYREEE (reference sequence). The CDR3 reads CASNPRGGQGLGGYTF. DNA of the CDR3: TGTGCCAGCAATCCCCGGGGCGGACAGGGACTCGGAGGCTACACCTTC.

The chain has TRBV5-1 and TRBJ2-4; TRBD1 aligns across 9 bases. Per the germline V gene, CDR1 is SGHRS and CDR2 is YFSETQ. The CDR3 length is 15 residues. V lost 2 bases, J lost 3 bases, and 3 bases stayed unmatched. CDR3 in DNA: TGCGCCAGCAGCTTTACGACAGGGGGCAAAAACATTCAGTACTTC. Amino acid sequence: CASSFTTGGKNIQYF.

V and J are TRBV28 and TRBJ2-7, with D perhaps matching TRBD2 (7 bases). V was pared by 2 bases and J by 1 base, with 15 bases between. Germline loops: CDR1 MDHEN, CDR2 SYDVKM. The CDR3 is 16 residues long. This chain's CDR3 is CASSLGGGGRSYEQYF. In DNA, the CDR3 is TGTGCCAGCAGTTTAGGGGGGGGCGGAAGATCCTACGAGCAGTACTTC. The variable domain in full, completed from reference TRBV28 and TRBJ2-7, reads DVKVTQSSRYLVKRTGEKVFLECVQDMDHENMFWYRQDPGLGLRLIYFSYDVKMKEKGDIPEGYSVSREKKERFSLILESASTNQTSMYLCASSLGGGGRSYEQYFGPGTRLTVT.

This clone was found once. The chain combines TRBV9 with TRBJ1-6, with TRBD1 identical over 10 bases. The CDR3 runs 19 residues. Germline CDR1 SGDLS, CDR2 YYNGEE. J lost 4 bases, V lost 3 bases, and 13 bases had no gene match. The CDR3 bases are TGTGCCAGCAGCGCAAATCCGGGACAGGGGCATAATTATAATTCACCCCTCCACTTT. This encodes CASSANPGQGHNYNSPLHF.

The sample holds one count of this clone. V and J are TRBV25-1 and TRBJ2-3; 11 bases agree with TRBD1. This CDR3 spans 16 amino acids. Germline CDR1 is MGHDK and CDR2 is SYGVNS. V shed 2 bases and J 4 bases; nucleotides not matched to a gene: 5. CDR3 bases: TGTGCCAGCAGTGAAGGGACAGGGGGTCTCGCAGATACGCAGTATTTT. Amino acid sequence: CASSEGTGGLADTQYF.

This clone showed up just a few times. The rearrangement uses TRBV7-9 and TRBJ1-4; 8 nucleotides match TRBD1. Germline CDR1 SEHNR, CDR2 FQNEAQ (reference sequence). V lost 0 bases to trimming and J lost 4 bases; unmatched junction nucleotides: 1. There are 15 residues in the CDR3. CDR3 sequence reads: CASSLAGQDNEKLFF. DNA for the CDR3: TGTGCCAGCAGCTTAGCGGGACAGGATAATGAAAAACTGTTTTTT.

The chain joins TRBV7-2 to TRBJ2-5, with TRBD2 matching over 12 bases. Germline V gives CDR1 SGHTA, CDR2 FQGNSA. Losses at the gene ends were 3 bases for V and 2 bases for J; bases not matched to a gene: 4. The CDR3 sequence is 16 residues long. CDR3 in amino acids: CASSFTGTSGQETQYF. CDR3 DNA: TGTGCCAGCAGCTTCACCGGGACTAGCGGGCAAGAGACCCAGTACTTC.

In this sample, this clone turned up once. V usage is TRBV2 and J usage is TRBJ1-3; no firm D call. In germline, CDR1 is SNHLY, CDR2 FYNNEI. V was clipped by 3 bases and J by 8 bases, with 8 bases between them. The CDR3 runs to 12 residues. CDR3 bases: TGTGCCAGCAGTGATACGGGGTACACCATATATTTT. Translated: CASSDTGYTIYF.

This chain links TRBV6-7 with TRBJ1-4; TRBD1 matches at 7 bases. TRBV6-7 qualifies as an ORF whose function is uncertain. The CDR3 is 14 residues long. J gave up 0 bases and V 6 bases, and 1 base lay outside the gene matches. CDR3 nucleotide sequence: TGTGCCAGCAGGACAGGGTCAACTAATGAAAAACTGTTTTTT. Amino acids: CASRTGSTNEKLFF.

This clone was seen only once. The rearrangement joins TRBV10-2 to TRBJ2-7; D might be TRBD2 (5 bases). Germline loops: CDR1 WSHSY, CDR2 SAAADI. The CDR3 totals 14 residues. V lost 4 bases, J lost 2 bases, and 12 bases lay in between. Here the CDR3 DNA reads TGCGCCAGCAGTGTAAGAGGGAACACCTACGAGCAGTACTTC. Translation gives CASSVRGNTYEQYF.

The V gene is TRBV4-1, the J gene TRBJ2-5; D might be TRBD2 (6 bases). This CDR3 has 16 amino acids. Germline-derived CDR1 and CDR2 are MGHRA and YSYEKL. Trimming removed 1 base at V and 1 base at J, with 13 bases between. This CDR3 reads CASSQASRGSQETQYF. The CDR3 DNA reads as TGCGCCAGCAGCCAAGCGTCCCGGGGGAGCCAAGAGACCCAGTACTTC.

The CDR3 loop is CASSRGQGALNTEAFF. The CDR3 DNA is TGTGCCAGCAGTAGGGGACAGGGGGCCTTAAACACTGAAGCTTTCTTT. The genes are TRBV28 and TRBJ1-1, with TRBD1 matching 12 bases. The germline V gene has CDR1 MDHEN and CDR2 SYDVKM. The V segment lost 5 bases and the J segment 2 bases; nucleotides outside the gene matches: 6. This CDR3 region has 16 residues.

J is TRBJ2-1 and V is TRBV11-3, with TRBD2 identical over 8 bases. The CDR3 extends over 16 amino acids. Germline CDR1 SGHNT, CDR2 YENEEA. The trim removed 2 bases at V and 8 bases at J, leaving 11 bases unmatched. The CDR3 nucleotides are TGTGCCAGCAGCTTACGGGACGGGGGGGTTAGCCATGAGCAGTTCTTC. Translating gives CASSLRDGGVSHEQFF. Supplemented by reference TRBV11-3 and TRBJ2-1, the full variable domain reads EAGVVQSPRYKIIEKKQPVAFWCNPISGHNTLYWYLQNLGQGPELLIRYENEEAVDDSQLPKDRFSAERLKGVDSTLKIQPAELGDSAVYLCASSLRDGGVSHEQFFGPGTRLTVL.

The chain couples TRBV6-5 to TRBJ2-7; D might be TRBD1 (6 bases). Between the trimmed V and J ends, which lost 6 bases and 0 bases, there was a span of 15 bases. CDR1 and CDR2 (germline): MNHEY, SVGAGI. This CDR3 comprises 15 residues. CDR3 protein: CASSTTDSLSYEQYF. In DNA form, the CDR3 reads TGTGCCAGCAGCACAACGGACAGCCTCTCCTACGAGCAGTACTTC.